This T cell receptor beta chain was sequenced in a study of graft-versus-host responses after intestinal transplantation. In regard to this clone: Its antigen is unidentified.

Sequencing was performed with immunoSEQ multiplex PCR; in TCRdb, only in-frame clones are kept and a portion is missing. The table has 70,000 to 95,000 clones, roughly 91% seen once. The germline CDR1 and CDR2 sequences are MDHEN and SYDVKM. V was cut by 7 bases and J by 0 bases, with 10 bases left in between. CDR3 length equals 14 residues. The chain combines TRBV28 with TRBJ2-1, with D unresolved. The TCR sequence derives from a human donor who was the organ donor for an intestinal transplant. Material: unstimulated CD8+ T cells sorted from spleen or lymph node cells, obtained before transplant. The CDR3 reads CASIAITSYNEQFF. The CDR3 region has the DNA TGTGCCAGCATCGCGATCACCTCCTACAATGAGCAGTTCTTC.